These 3 T cell receptor beta chains were sequenced from one sample in a study of Ad26.COV2.S vaccination and SARS-CoV-2 variants (dated by TCRdb to the early 2020s). In the paper's terms, the treatment or condition label means: around 19 received Ad26.COV2.S at low or high dose, single or two shots; several received placebo; per-sample allocation not given. Repertoires of vaccine and placebo recipients were sequenced from samples collected on day 63 after the first injection. Library generation was performed with the immunoSEQ multiplex PCR assay. TCRdb provides this immuneACCESS table in a form limited to in-frame rearrangements. Some clones are lacking; in checked studies, under half of them reflect an unresolved V gene, and why the rest are absent is not known. The sample table lists about 320,000 clones, 75% to 90% of them with a count of one. Jointly, the top ten make up 4.5% to 5.5% of the sample.

Specimen: peripheral blood, collected in a trial of Ad26.COV2.S vaccine versus placebo. Receptors originate from a person between 18 and 65 years old who received the Ad26.COV2.S COVID-19 vaccine or a placebo.

This clone was detected once. The chain carries TRBV6-4 and TRBJ1-4; TRBD1 agrees at 10 bases. This CDR3 has 14 residues. The J segment lost 9 bases and the V segment lost 7 bases, leaving 8 bases of the junction unmatched. Germline CDR1 reads MRHNA; CDR2 reads SNTAGT. CDR3 nucleotides: TGTGCCAGCAAGGGGACAGGGGCCACCCAAAAACTGTTTTTT. The encoded protein is CASKGTGATQKLFF.

The chain has TRBV19 and TRBJ2-3; no definite D call. V was clipped by 5 bases and J by 0 bases, with 12 bases between them. Germline lookup yields CDR1 LNHDA and CDR2 SQIVND (reference sequence). The CDR3 has 15 residues. The CDR3 DNA reads as TGTGCCAGTAGTTCTCGACAAGCTAGCACAGATACGCAGTATTTT. Its protein product is CASSSRQASTDTQYF.

This chain links TRBV3-1 (or the pseudogene TRBV3-2) with TRBJ1-1; perhaps TRBD1 as D (5 bases). The CDR3 contains 14 residues. Germline CDR1 LGHDT, CDR2 YNNKEL (reference sequence). Between the trimmed V and J ends, which lost 0 bases and 8 bases, there was a span of 13 bases. CDR3 protein: CASSQELGTAEAFF. The CDR3 nucleotides are TGTGCCAGCAGCCAAGAGCTTGGGACGGCGGAAGCTTTCTTT.